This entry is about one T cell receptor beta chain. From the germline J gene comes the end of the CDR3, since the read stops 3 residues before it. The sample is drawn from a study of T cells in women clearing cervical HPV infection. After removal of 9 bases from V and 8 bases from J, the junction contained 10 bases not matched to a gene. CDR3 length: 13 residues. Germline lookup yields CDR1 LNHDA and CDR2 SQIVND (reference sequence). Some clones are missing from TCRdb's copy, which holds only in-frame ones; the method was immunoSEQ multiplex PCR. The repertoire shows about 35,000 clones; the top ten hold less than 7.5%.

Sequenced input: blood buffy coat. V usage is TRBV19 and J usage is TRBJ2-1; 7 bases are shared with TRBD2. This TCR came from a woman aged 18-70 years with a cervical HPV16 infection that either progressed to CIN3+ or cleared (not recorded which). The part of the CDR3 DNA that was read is TGTGCCAGCATGCGGGGGACTCTGGATGAG. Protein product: CASMRGTLDE. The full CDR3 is CASMRGTLDEQFF. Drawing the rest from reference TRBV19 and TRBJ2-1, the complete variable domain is DGGITQSPKYLFRKEGQNVTLSCEQNLNHDAMYWYRQDPGQGLRLIYYSQIVNDFQKGDIAEGYSVSREKKESFPLTVTSAQKNPTAFYLCASMRGTLDEQFFGPGTRLTVL.